These 21 T cell receptor beta chains came from one sample sequenced in a study of Graves' ophthalmopathy and Graves' hyperthyroidism. RNA transcripts were the source from which TCR beta CDR3 regions were amplified. HTBI primers were used in a first-round RT-PCR, which preceded a second-round multiplex PCR. TCRdb re-derived calls from the multiplex PCR reads in MiXCR, one entry per CDR3 protein. The top ten hold more than 45% of the sample, which has 200,000 to 300,000 distinct CDR3 sequences, around 50% seen once. The sequenced sample was peripheral blood. These receptors all come from an adult man with Graves' ophthalmopathy.

The chain has TRBV2 and TRBJ2-5, with TRBD1 matching over 9 bases. The ends lost 8 bases at V and 2 bases at J; junction bases unmatched: 6. Germline lookup yields CDR1 SNHLY and CDR2 FYNNEI. This CDR3 is built from 14 residues. The CDR3 region is CASYFGQGQETQYF. CDR3 DNA sequence: TGTGCCAGCTACTTCGGACAGGGGCAAGAGACCCAGTACTTC.

The DNA for the CDR3 is TGTGCCAGCAGTCGCCCGACTTTTCGGGGTACGGGCGAGCAGTACTTC. Its protein is CASSRPTFRGTGEQYF. The V call is TRBV12-3 or TRBV12-4, the J call TRBJ2-7, with D maybe TRBD2 (5 bases). Trimming took off 5 bases at V and 6 bases at J, with 23 bases between the two ends. The length of the CDR3 is 16 residues.

V is TRBV6-5 and J is TRBJ1-5, with D tentatively TRBD1 (5 bases). The germline V gene has CDR1 MNHEY and CDR2 SVGAGI. The CDR3 totals 15 residues. The V end was cut by 0 bases, the J end by 4 bases, with 10 bases between. This chain's CDR3 is CASSYSSPGNQPQHF. The CDR3 DNA is TGTGCCAGCAGTTACTCGTCTCCAGGGAATCAGCCCCAGCATTTT.

Notes on this clonotype: A much bigger clone sits one base away, suggesting this may be a read error. This chain joins TRBV7-9 and TRBJ1-2; TRBD1 aligns across 7 bases. CDR1 is SEHNR and CDR2 is FQNEAQ in the germline V gene (reference sequence). The V gene end was trimmed by 8 bases and the J gene end by 5 bases; junction bases not matched to a gene: 11. The CDR3 length is 14 residues. CDR3 sequence (DNA): TGTGCCAGCGGAAGGCAGGGGGGCGTGTATGGCTACACCTTC. Translation: CASGRQGGVYGYTF.

The J gene is TRBJ1-1, the V gene TRBV7-3; 9 nucleotides line up with TRBD1. V trimming: 6 bases; J trimming: 5 bases; junction bases outside the gene matches: 7. Germline values: CDR1 SGHTA, CDR2 FQGTGA. There are 14 residues in the CDR3. CDR3 DNA sequence: TGTGCCAGCAGTTCCGAGACAGGGGGTACTGAAGCTTTCTTT. Protein: CASSSETGGTEAFF.

With respect to this clonotype: At one boundary the junction diverges from the germline segment, which might be a read error. The chain links TRBV10-3 to TRBJ2-6, with TRBD1 matching 7 bases. The CDR3 runs to 16 residues. CDR1 and CDR2 (germline): ENHRY, SYGVKD. The CDR3 coding sequence is TGTGCCAGCAGTAGCCTCGGGACAGTTGGGGCCAACGTCCTGACTTTC. Encoded protein: CASSSLGTVGANVLTF.

The chain has TRBV18 and TRBJ1-5; no definite D call. With 2 bases removed from V and 5 bases from J, the gap between germline ends came to 4 bases. The CDR3 contains 12 residues. Germline V gene lookup returns CDR1 KGHSH and CDR2 LQKENI. The CDR3 loop is CASSPRDQPQHF. CDR3 DNA: TGTGCCAGCTCACCAAGGGATCAGCCCCAGCATTTT. The entire variable domain, with the rest obtained from reference TRBV18 and TRBJ1-5, is as follows: NAGVMQNPRHLVRRRGQEARLRCSPMKGHSHVYWYRQLPEEGLKFMVYLQKENIIDESGMPKERFSAEFPKEGPSILRIQQVVRGDSAAYFCASSPRDQPQHFGDGTRLSIL.

V is TRBV7-8 and J is TRBJ2-7, with TRBD2 as a possible D gene (5 bases). This CDR3 region has 13 residues. Looked up from germline, CDR1 is SGHVS and CDR2 is FQNEAQ. The V end was cut by 5 bases, the J end by 3 bases, with 11 bases between. In DNA, the CDR3 is TGTGCCAGCAGCCATGCGGGCGTCTACGAGCAGTACTTC. Encoded protein: CASSHAGVYEQYF.

Ten or more counts support this clonotype. The chain links TRBV24-1 to TRBJ1-3; D unresolved. The V gene lost 3 bases and the J gene lost 4 bases, with 12 bases spanning the gap. This CDR3 region has 15 residues. Germline-derived CDR1 and CDR2 are KGHDR and SFDVKD. The CDR3 nucleotides read TGTGCCACCAGTGATCCACCCGGACGGGGAAACACCATATATTTT. Its protein is CATSDPPGRGNTIYF.

This clonotype has more than one count but fewer than ten. This sequence joins TRBV29-1 and TRBJ1-2, with TRBD1 matching 10 bases. V lost 6 bases to trimming and J lost 4 bases; unmatched junction nucleotides: 5. Germline loops: CDR1 SQVTM, CDR2 ANQGSEA. The CDR3 covers 13 residues. This CDR3 reads CSVVRTGGYGYTF. The CDR3 DNA sequence: TGCAGCGTCGTACGGACAGGGGGCTATGGCTACACCTTC.

This clonotype has only a few counts. The chain couples TRBV5-1 to TRBJ1-3, with D tentatively TRBD1 (6 bases). CDR1 is SGHRS, CDR2 YFSETQ, per germline. CDR3 length: 15 residues. The V and J ends lost 3 bases and 0 bases respectively, with 10 bases between them. The DNA of the CDR3 is TGCGCCAGCAGCTCGGGGACAAACTCTGGAAACACCATATATTTT. Translation: CASSSGTNSGNTIYF.

This clonotype has a handful of counts. V and J are TRBV9 and TRBJ1-2; D is perhaps TRBD1 (5 bases). V was trimmed by 4 bases and J by 2 bases, leaving 15 bases between them. There are 15 residues in the CDR3. CDR1 and CDR2 from the germline V gene are SGDLS and YYNGEE. The CDR3 DNA reads TGTGCCAGCAGCCTGACGGGGCGTCCGAACTATGGCTACACCTTC. Translating gives CASSLTGRPNYGYTF.

V and J are TRBV7-2 and TRBJ1-3; D is undetermined. The CDR3 is made up of 14 amino acids. The germline V and J ends were trimmed by 1 base and 4 bases, with 8 bases remaining between them. From germline, CDR1 is SGHTA and CDR2 FQGNSA. The DNA of the CDR3 is TGTGCCAGCAGCTTAGGTTCCGGCGGAAACACCATATATTTT. It is translated as CASSLGSGGNTIYF. The variable domain in full, completed from reference TRBV7-2 and TRBJ1-3, reads GAGVSQSPSNKVTEKGKDVELRCDPISGHTALYWYRQSLGQGLEFLIYFQGNSAPDKSGLPSDRFSAERTGGSVSTLTIQRTQQEDSAVYLCASSLGSGGNTIYFGEGSWLTVV.

This clonotype has a handful of counts. The V call is TRBV11-2, the J call TRBJ2-5; 8 bases map to TRBD1. Germline loops: CDR1 SGHAT, CDR2 FQNNGV. The CDR3 length is 16 residues. V dropped 7 bases and J dropped 5; count of bases not matched to a gene: 15. DNA for the CDR3: TGTGCCAGCACCCAGGGGGCAGTGCACCCGGGGGAGACCCAGTACTTC. Translating it yields CASTQGAVHPGETQYF.

The chain recombines TRBV7-2 with TRBJ1-6; D is uncertain. CDR1 and CDR2 (germline): SGHTA, FQGNSA. The CDR3 has 14 amino acids. Trimming stripped 2 bases from V and 6 bases from J, with 8 bases between. CDR3 residues: CASSLLGSNSPLHF. CDR3 in DNA: TGTGCCAGCAGCTTACTGGGGTCTAATTCACCCCTCCACTTT.

The rearrangement uses TRBV12-3 or TRBV12-4 and TRBJ2-5; possibly TRBD1 for D (5 bases). This CDR3 has 16 residues. Trimming removed 0 bases from V and 5 bases from J, with 16 bases in between. The CDR3 DNA reads TGTGCCAGCAGTTTAGCAGGGGTGGGGCCCCGGGAGACCCAGTACTTC. This codes for CASSLAGVGPRETQYF.

CDR3 in amino acids: CASRTASYNEQFF. DNA of the CDR3: TGTGCCAGCAGAACAGCTTCCTACAATGAGCAGTTCTTC. This chain links TRBV2 with TRBJ2-1; no reliable D call. The V and J ends lost 6 bases and 1 base respectively, with 7 bases between them. This CDR3 region has 13 residues. Germline-derived CDR1 and CDR2 are SNHLY and FYNNEI.

This clonotype was seen a few times. The chain uses TRBV9 and TRBJ2-7; TRBD1 aligns across 8 bases. The J segment lost 2 bases and the V segment lost 5 bases, leaving 9 bases of the junction unmatched. The length of the CDR3 is 15 residues. Germline V gene data show CDR1 as SGDLS and CDR2 as YYNGEE. DNA for the CDR3: TGTGCCAGCAGTCCCATGGGGGGACAGGCCTACGAGCAGTACTTC. Translating gives CASSPMGGQAYEQYF.

This clonotype has just a few counts. The chain recombines TRBV20-1 with TRBJ2-7; TRBD2 matches 9 bases. This CDR3 spans 14 amino acids. Trimming removed 3 bases from V and 4 bases from J; junction bases left unmatched: 7. Germline CDR1 reads DFQATT; CDR2 reads SNEGSKA (reference sequence). In nucleotides, the CDR3 is TGCAGTGCTAGGACTAGCGGAAGCATGTACGAGCAGTACTTC. This gives the protein CSARTSGSMYEQYF.

V gene TRBV9 combines with J gene TRBJ1-3, with D uncertain. The CDR3 is 14 residues long. The V and J ends lost 4 bases and 4 bases respectively, with 12 bases between them. The germline CDR1 and CDR2 sequences are SGDLS and YYNGEE. DNA of the CDR3: TGTGCCAGCAGCAAGCAAGGAACAGGAAACACCATATATTTT. Translation: CASSKQGTGNTIYF.

This sequence joins TRBV2 and TRBJ1-2; D call uncertain. V lost 6 bases and J 8 bases, leaving 22 bases between the germline ends. Germline values: CDR1 SNHLY, CDR2 FYNNEI. CDR3 length: 15 residues. The CDR3, as DNA: TGTGCCAGCAGGGACCGAAGGTACCGACGGGAGGGCTACACCTTC. It specifies CASRDRRYRREGYTF. Full variable domain (outside the CDR3, taken from reference TRBV2 and TRBJ1-2): EPEVTQTPSHQVTQMGQEVILRCVPISNHLYFYWYRQILGQKVEFLVSFYNNEISEKSEIFDDQFSVERPDGSNFTLKIRSTKLEDSAMYFCASRDRRYRREGYTFGSGTRLTVV.